The sequence of this T cell receptor (beta chain) was determined in a study of blood T cell repertoires in COVID-19. About the study: Italy, Spain and the United States were the sources of the convalescent and acute COVID-19 samples. The analysed material was cDNA or gDNA that came from T cells, B-cell-depleted T cells, or PBMCs.

V was clipped by 1 base and J by 4 bases; unmatched bases: 3. Germline assignment: CDR1 LNHDA and CDR2 SQIVND (reference sequence). CDR3 size: 14 residues. Per the authors' pipeline: Researchers report that nucleated cell counts were estimated from reference gene primer amplification. This table comes from immunoSEQ multiplex PCR, and its TCRdb copy is limited to in-frame clones, with some not included. V and J calls and clone size are those listed in that table; D and trimming were worked out from the DNA. In the table there are hundreds of thousands of clones, 86% of which are singletons. The rearrangement joins TRBV19 to TRBJ2-5, with 7 bases lining up with TRBD1. The source material was peripheral blood. This clonotype originated in a woman in her thirties with active or convalescent COVID-19. DNA of the CDR3: TGTGCCAGTAGTATAGGAGGGGGCTCAGAGACCCAGTACTTC. Protein: CASSIGGGSETQYF. Full variable domain (missing parts from reference TRBV19 and TRBJ2-5): DGGITQSPKYLFRKEGQNVTLSCEQNLNHDAMYWYRQDPGQGLRLIYYSQIVNDFQKGDIAEGYSVSREKKESFPLTVTSAQKNPTAFYLCASSIGGGSETQYFGPGTRLLVL.